A single sample gave rise to the 3 T cell receptor beta chains below, sequenced in a study of blood T cell repertoires in COVID-19. Libraries were prepared by immunoSEQ multiplex PCR; TCRdb keeps only in-frame clonotypes and omits some of them. The sample holds 100,000 to 150,000 clones, under 85% seen once. The sample taken for sequencing was peripheral blood. Source of these receptors: a man in his forties or fifties with active or convalescent COVID-19.

This rearrangement joins TRBV7-2 to TRBJ1-6, with 9 positions matching TRBD1. From germline, CDR1 is SGHTA and CDR2 FQGNSA. V shed 5 bases and J 9 bases; nucleotides not matched to a gene: 5. The CDR3 runs to 14 residues. The CDR3 DNA follows: TGTGCCAGCAGCGCCGGGACAGGGAGTTCACCCCTCCACTTT. It codes for CASSAGTGSSPLHF.

The chain combines TRBV5-4 with TRBJ2-3; maybe TRBD2 (5 bases). V lost 3 bases and J lost 5, with 10 bases in between. CDR1 and CDR2 from the germline V gene are SGHNT and YYREEE (reference sequence). This CDR3 is 13 amino acids long. The CDR3, as DNA: TGTGCCAGCAGCTCCGGACTGGGAGATACGCAGTATTTT. Protein product: CASSSGLGDTQYF.

This clone occurred once. The CDR3, as DNA: TGCAGCGCTTCCGGGTCCCCTAAAGAGCAGTACTTC. It specifies CSASGSPKEQYF. This sequence joins TRBV29-1 and TRBJ2-7; D is uncertain. V was cut by 7 bases and J by 7 bases, with 17 bases left in between. The CDR3 extends over 12 amino acids. From germline, CDR1 is SQVTM and CDR2 ANQGSEA.